This TCR beta chain was identified during a study of OX40 agonist ivuxolimab in advanced cancers. V was pared by 8 bases and J by 0 bases, with 5 bases between. This CDR3 is built from 12 residues. Germline CDR1 WSHSY, CDR2 SAAADI. At cycle 4 day 1, cycle 7 day 1, and baseline, blood was sampled. Assay used: immunoSEQ multiplex PCR; TCRdb lists only in-frame clones, some missing. Here the sample spans about 16,000 clones, 70% to 90% being singletons. The J gene is TRBJ1-3, the V gene TRBV10-2, with D possibly being TRBD1 (5 bases). The starting material was CD4+ or CD8+ T cells sorted from blood, obtained in a trial of the OX40 agonist ivuxolimab. The sequence was obtained from an adult with an advanced solid tumor such as melanoma, head and neck, liver or kidney cancer. As DNA, the CDR3 is TGCGCCAGCGGGACCTCTGGAAACACCATATATTTT. Its translation: CASGTSGNTIYF.